These T cell receptor beta chains were read from a single sample in a study of identical twins. A single record per CDR3 protein comes from TCRdb applying MiXCR to the 5' RACE reads. The sample contains hundreds of thousands of distinct CDR3 sequences, around 8.6% of which appear only once. This same sample was also part of a study on yellow fever vaccine responses in identical twins.

Sequencing input: PBMCs. Receptor source: a woman under 30 in good health. CDR3s include the opening cysteine and the closing phenylalanine or tryptophan. The order of the fields is J gene, CDR3 length, V gene, D gene, clone size, CDR3 protein, CDR3 DNA. The D gene is left open where the match is weak. The listing skips clone size in some rows; elsewhere it reads once, few, many or a size class.

j_gene: TRBJ2-3; len: 17; v_gene: TRBV7-8; d_gene: TRBD2; abundance: few; CDR3aa: CASSSQLAGERTDTQYF; CDR3nt: TGTGCCAGCAGCTCTCAACTAGCGGGAGAACGCACAGATACGCAGTATTTT
j_gene: TRBJ2-1; len: 15; v_gene: TRBV20-1; d_gene: .; abundance: .; CDR3aa: CSARAVRRGGDEQFF; CDR3nt: TGCAGTGCCAGGGCGGTCCGTAGGGGGGGTGATGAGCAGTTCTTC
j_gene: TRBJ2-7; len: 16; v_gene: TRBV3-1; d_gene: TRBD2; abundance: many; CDR3aa: CASSRTSSHFPYEQYF; CDR3nt: TGTGCCAGCAGCCGGACTAGCAGCCACTTCCCATACGAGCAGTACTTC
j_gene: TRBJ2-1; len: 14; v_gene: TRBV7-8; d_gene: .; abundance: many; CDR3aa: CASRWRGASDEQFF; CDR3nt: TGTGCCAGCAGATGGAGGGGGGCCAGCGATGAGCAGTTCTTC
j_gene: TRBJ2-3; len: 14; v_gene: TRBV28; d_gene: TRBD1; abundance: .; CDR3aa: CAESDRVGSDTQYF; CDR3nt: TGTGCCGAAAGTGACAGGGTTGGATCAGATACGCAGTATTTT
j_gene: TRBJ2-2; len: 16; v_gene: TRBV11-2; d_gene: TRBD2; abundance: .; CDR3aa: CASSSEGLAGTGELFF; CDR3nt: TGTGCCAGCAGCTCAGAGGGACTAGCGGGAACCGGGGAGCTGTTTTTT
j_gene: TRBJ2-1; len: 17; v_gene: TRBV4-3; d_gene: TRBD2; abundance: few; CDR3aa: CASSQGALAGVSYEQFF; CDR3nt: TGCGCCAGCAGCCAAGGGGCGCTAGCGGGAGTCTCGTATGAGCAGTTCTTC
j_gene: TRBJ2-2; len: 11; v_gene: TRBV20-1; d_gene: .; abundance: .; CDR3aa: CSATGAGELFF; CDR3nt: TGCAGTGCAACTGGTGCCGGGGAGCTGTTTTTT
j_gene: TRBJ2-7; len: 16; v_gene: TRBV2; d_gene: TRBD2; abundance: .; CDR3aa: CASSGASSGLSYEQYF; CDR3nt: TGTGCCAGCAGTGGGGCGTCTAGCGGACTTTCCTACGAGCAGTACTTC
j_gene: TRBJ2-3; len: 12; v_gene: TRBV7-9; d_gene: .; abundance: .; CDR3aa: CASSREGGTQYF; CDR3nt: TGTGCCAGCAGCCGAGAAGGTGGTACGCAGTATTTT
j_gene: TRBJ1-1; len: 15; v_gene: TRBV6-2/TRBV6-3; d_gene: TRBD1; abundance: .; CDR3aa: CASSYRDRAGTEAFF; CDR3nt: TGTGCCAGCAGTTACCGGGACAGGGCTGGGACTGAAGCTTTCTTT
j_gene: TRBJ2-3; len: 13; v_gene: TRBV24-1; d_gene: .; abundance: .; CDR3aa: CATGGPGTDTQYF; CDR3nt: TGTGCCACCGGAGGGCCTGGCACAGATACGCAGTATTTT
j_gene: TRBJ1-6; len: 15; v_gene: TRBV28; d_gene: .; abundance: few; CDR3aa: CASSLSLAGNSPLHF; CDR3nt: TGTGCCAGCAGTTTATCCCTAGCCGGCAATTCACCCCTCCACTTT
j_gene: TRBJ2-3; len: 17; v_gene: TRBV7-9; d_gene: .; abundance: few; CDR3aa: CASSLGLGEMSTDTQYF; CDR3nt: TGTGCCAGCAGCTTAGGCCTTGGGGAGATGAGCACAGATACGCAGTATTTT
j_gene: TRBJ2-1; len: 16; v_gene: TRBV6-2/TRBV6-3; d_gene: .; abundance: many; CDR3aa: CASRGIGRGTYNEQFF; CDR3nt: TGTGCCAGCCGGGGAATTGGACGGGGCACCTACAATGAGCAGTTCTTC
j_gene: TRBJ2-7; len: 17; v_gene: TRBV12-3/TRBV12-4; d_gene: .; abundance: few; CDR3aa: CASSSPTSGPPLGEQYF; CDR3nt: TGTGCCAGCAGCTCCCCGACCTCGGGTCCTCCTCTGGGCGAGCAGTACTTC
j_gene: TRBJ2-3; len: 15; v_gene: TRBV5-6; d_gene: .; abundance: few; CDR3aa: CASSLGRGWGDTQYF; CDR3nt: TGTGCCAGCAGCTTGGGCAGGGGTTGGGGAGATACGCAGTATTTT
j_gene: TRBJ2-1; len: 15; v_gene: TRBV7-9; d_gene: TRBD1; abundance: .; CDR3aa: CASSLQGYSDNEQFF; CDR3nt: TGTGCCAGCAGCCTACAGGGGTACTCAGACAATGAGCAGTTCTTC
j_gene: TRBJ2-1; len: 20; v_gene: TRBV13; d_gene: TRBD2; abundance: .; CDR3aa: CASSAFTGTSGGSSYNEQFF; CDR3nt: TGTGCCAGCAGCGCTTTTACCGGGACTAGCGGGGGGAGCTCCTACAATGAGCAGTTCTTC
j_gene: TRBJ2-1; len: 19; v_gene: TRBV15; d_gene: TRBD2; abundance: .; CDR3aa: CATSRNFGLAGGSYNEQFF; CDR3nt: TGTGCCACCAGCAGAAACTTCGGACTAGCGGGAGGGTCCTACAATGAGCAGTTCTTC
j_gene: TRBJ2-1; len: 16; v_gene: TRBV3-1; d_gene: TRBD2; abundance: .; CDR3aa: CASSKTGRHPYNEQFF; CDR3nt: TGTGCCAGCAGCAAAACCGGGAGGCACCCCTACAATGAGCAGTTCTTC
j_gene: TRBJ2-1; len: 16; v_gene: TRBV27; d_gene: .; abundance: .; CDR3aa: CASKREARSSYNEQFF; CDR3nt: TGTGCCAGCAAGAGGGAGGCGAGGAGCTCCTACAATGAGCAGTTCTTC
j_gene: TRBJ2-1; len: 13; v_gene: TRBV29-1; d_gene: .; abundance: many; CDR3aa: CSGRRLGGNEQFF; CDR3nt: TGCAGCGGCCGCAGGCTAGGAGGCAATGAGCAGTTCTTC
j_gene: TRBJ2-7; len: 13; v_gene: TRBV28; d_gene: .; abundance: many; CDR3aa: CASSLAASYEQYF; CDR3nt: TGTGCCAGCAGCTTAGCGGCATCCTACGAGCAGTACTTC
j_gene: TRBJ2-1; len: 16; v_gene: TRBV12-3/TRBV12-4; d_gene: .; abundance: .; CDR3aa: CASSPQTTLIVNEQFF; CDR3nt: TGTGCCAGCAGTCCCCAGACTACCCTGATCGTCAATGAGCAGTTCTTC
j_gene: TRBJ2-7; len: 16; v_gene: TRBV9; d_gene: .; abundance: .; CDR3aa: CASSVEGGRGSDEQYF; CDR3nt: TGTGCCAGCAGCGTAGAAGGGGGTAGAGGATCGGACGAGCAGTACTTC
j_gene: TRBJ2-1; len: 14; v_gene: TRBV9; d_gene: .; abundance: few; CDR3aa: CASSLQFQGNEQFF; CDR3nt: TGTGCCAGCAGCTTGCAATTTCAGGGGAATGAGCAGTTCTTC
j_gene: TRBJ2-1; len: 17; v_gene: TRBV4-1; d_gene: TRBD2; abundance: .; CDR3aa: CASSQDEKRGSYNEQFF; CDR3nt: TGCGCCAGCAGCCAAGATGAGAAGCGGGGGTCCTACAATGAGCAGTTCTTC
j_gene: TRBJ1-5; len: 12; v_gene: TRBV28; d_gene: TRBD1; abundance: few; CDR3aa: CASSRNTGATNF; CDR3nt: TGTGCCAGCAGCCGAAACACAGGGGCAACGAATTTT
j_gene: TRBJ2-1; len: 15; v_gene: TRBV5-1; d_gene: .; abundance: many; CDR3aa: CASRPAGGSYNEQFF; CDR3nt: TGCGCCAGCAGGCCAGCGGGCGGCTCCTACAATGAGCAGTTCTTC
j_gene: TRBJ2-5; len: 16; v_gene: TRBV7-9; d_gene: TRBD1; abundance: .; CDR3aa: CASSPRQGLDQETQYF; CDR3nt: TGTGCCAGCAGCCCCAGACAGGGTTTGGACCAAGAGACCCAGTACTTC
j_gene: TRBJ1-1; len: 13; v_gene: TRBV20-1; d_gene: .; abundance: .; CDR3aa: CSARDSPNTEAFF; CDR3nt: TGCAGTGCTAGAGATAGCCCAAACACTGAAGCTTTCTTT
j_gene: TRBJ2-7; len: 13; v_gene: TRBV20-1; d_gene: .; abundance: .; CDR3aa: CSAFPGSTYEQYF; CDR3nt: TGCAGTGCCTTCCCAGGAAGTACCTACGAGCAGTACTTC
j_gene: TRBJ2-4; len: 15; v_gene: TRBV24-1; d_gene: TRBD2; abundance: many; CDR3aa: CATSDPVRGGNIQYF; CDR3nt: TGTGCCACCAGTGACCCCGTTCGGGGGGGAAACATTCAGTACTTC
j_gene: TRBJ1-2; len: 14; v_gene: TRBV29-1; d_gene: TRBD1; abundance: few; CDR3aa: CSVVARDRNYGYTF; CDR3nt: TGCAGCGTCGTTGCCCGGGACAGGAACTATGGCTACACCTTC
j_gene: TRBJ2-6; len: 16; v_gene: TRBV11-2; d_gene: TRBD2; abundance: .; CDR3aa: CASSLRGGAGANVLTF; CDR3nt: TGTGCCAGCAGCTTACGGGGGGGGGCTGGGGCCAACGTCCTGACTTTC
j_gene: TRBJ2-1; len: 15; v_gene: TRBV5-1; d_gene: .; abundance: many; CDR3aa: CASSLISRGGYEQFF; CDR3nt: TGCGCCAGCAGCTTGATATCGAGGGGGGGCTATGAGCAGTTCTTC
j_gene: TRBJ2-7; len: 13; v_gene: TRBV10-3; d_gene: TRBD1; abundance: few; CDR3aa: CAIRGTGGNEQYF; CDR3nt: TGTGCCATCAGGGGGACAGGGGGCAACGAGCAGTACTTC
j_gene: TRBJ1-1; len: 16; v_gene: TRBV7-9; d_gene: TRBD1; abundance: .; CDR3aa: CASSLVGQGLNTEAFF; CDR3nt: TGTGCCAGCAGCTTAGTAGGACAGGGGCTGAACACTGAAGCTTTCTTT
j_gene: TRBJ2-1; len: 16; v_gene: TRBV12-3/TRBV12-4; d_gene: .; abundance: .; CDR3aa: CASSLLEAAYYNEQFF; CDR3nt: TGTGCCAGCAGTTTGCTGGAGGCAGCATACTACAATGAGCAGTTCTTC
j_gene: TRBJ1-4; len: 14; v_gene: TRBV14; d_gene: TRBD1; abundance: few; CDR3aa: CASSRTGGNEKLFF; CDR3nt: TGTGCCAGCAGTCGGACAGGGGGCAACGAAAAACTGTTTTTT
j_gene: TRBJ2-7; len: 16; v_gene: TRBV4-3; d_gene: .; abundance: few; CDR3aa: CASSQDFGGARFEQYF; CDR3nt: TGCGCCAGCAGCCAAGATTTCGGAGGGGCCCGGTTCGAGCAGTACTTC
j_gene: TRBJ1-2; len: 14; v_gene: TRBV6-5; d_gene: .; abundance: .; CDR3aa: CASSYSPKNYGYTF; CDR3nt: TGTGCCAGCAGTTACTCACCAAAGAACTATGGCTACACCTTC
j_gene: TRBJ1-2; len: 15; v_gene: TRBV3-1; d_gene: .; abundance: .; CDR3aa: CASSQELTVNYGYTF; CDR3nt: TGTGCCAGCAGCCAAGAGCTGACAGTGAACTATGGCTACACCTTC
j_gene: TRBJ2-7; len: 14; v_gene: TRBV7-9; d_gene: .; abundance: few; CDR3aa: CASSSTPTLYEQYF; CDR3nt: TGTGCCAGCAGCTCAACCCCGACCCTCTACGAGCAGTACTTC